These T cell receptor beta chains were read from a single sample in a study of T cell repertoires in cytomegalovirus infection. Via MiXCR, TCRdb re-called the reads, giving one row per CDR3 protein. This table holds around 740,000 distinct CDR3 sequences, about 40% found once. Sequencing was carried out using PBMCs. These receptors originate from a human donor in good health (CMV status not recorded). Some clones in this sample may be carry-over from other donors' samples. The CDR3 runs from the conserved cysteine through the conserved F or W. A D gene is named only where the DNA matches it firmly. Some rows have no size entry. The others give once, few or many, or a class for an expanded clone.

>NA|TRBV28|15|TRBJ1-3|NA
CASSRTVSSGNTIYF
TGTGCCAGCAGTCGGACAGTGTCCTCTGGAAACACCATATATTTT
>TRBD2|TRBV29-1|14|TRBJ2-7|few
CSVETSGSSYEQYF
TGCAGCGTTGAAACTAGCGGGAGCTCCTACGAGCAGTACTTC
>TRBD2|TRBV28|18|TRBJ2-2|many
CASDRTGLAGGNTGELFF
TGTGCCAGTGACAGGACCGGACTAGCGGGGGGGAACACCGGGGAGCTGTTTTTT
>NA|TRBV5-1|12|TRBJ2-3|NA
CASSIGEDTQYF
TGCGCCAGCAGCATAGGAGAAGATACGCAGTATTTT
>TRBD2|TRBV11-1|13|TRBJ2-1|NA
CASSWTSGYEQFF
TGTGCCAGCAGCTGGACTAGCGGCTATGAGCAGTTCTTC
>NA|TRBV7-2|14|TRBJ1-3|once
CASGYAARRNTIYF
TGTGCCAGCGGATACGCGGCGCGGCGAAACACCATATATTTT
>NA|TRBV7-2|13|TRBJ2-2|many
CASSGSAVGELFF
TGTGCCAGCAGTGGTAGCGCCGTCGGGGAGCTGTTTTTT
>TRBD1|TRBV28|19|TRBJ1-1|NA
CASSRQGLRSSSVWTEAFF
TGTGCCAGCAGTCGACAGGGTTTAAGATCAAGCAGCGTATGGACTGAAGCTTTCTTT
>NA|TRBV27|15|TRBJ2-1|NA
CASSFSGSLYNEQFF
TGTGCCAGCAGTTTCTCCGGGAGTCTCTACAATGAGCAGTTCTTC
>TRBD1|TRBV5-4|13|TRBJ1-1|NA
CASSWTGNSQAFF
TGTGCCAGCAGCTGGACAGGGAATAGTCAAGCTTTCTTT
>NA|TRBV12-3/TRBV12-4|12|TRBJ1-2|few
CASSFQWGGYTF
TGTGCCAGCAGTTTCCAGTGGGGGGGCTACACCTTC
>TRBD1|TRBV7-2|13|TRBJ1-2|few
CASGRQGPYGYTF
TGTGCCAGCGGCAGACAGGGACCCTATGGCTACACCTTC
>NA|TRBV29-1|12|TRBJ1-5|NA
CSVGGGNQPQHF
TGCAGCGTTGGGGGTGGCAATCAGCCCCAGCATTTT